This note documents a single TCR beta chain sequence. The antigen remains undetermined. The data are from a study of cytomegalovirus exposure and HLA in healthy donors. Study findings and constraints: Overall, roughly 150 TCR beta chains were annotated as cytomegalovirus-associated.

These donors, healthy bone marrow donors, were studied. There were likely unrecorded immune exposures, though donors were nominally healthy when sampled. Primers for the PCR totalled 60 Vbeta and 13 Jbeta. TCRdb's table, derived via immunoSEQ multiplex PCR, lists solely in-frame clones and lacks some. The data show some 120,000 clones, around three quarters seen once. The CDR3 runs to 14 residues. Trimming cost V 4 bases and J 1 base, with 8 bases left between them. The germline V gene has CDR1 MNHNS and CDR2 SASEGT. V is TRBV6-1 and J is TRBJ1-5, with TRBD1 as a possible D gene (5 bases). Sequencing was performed on PBMCs. This TCR derives from a female donor in good health and CMV-seronegative. CDR3 protein: CASSVGGSNQPQHF. As DNA, the CDR3 is TGTGCCAGCAGTGTCGGGGGGAGCAATCAGCCCCAGCATTTT.